These 5 T cell receptor beta chains were all obtained from the same sample, sequenced in a study of blood T cell repertoires in COVID-19. The assay was immunoSEQ multiplex PCR, and TCRdb's table has in-frame clones only and misses some. This table has over 150,000 clones, about 88% appearing once. Sequenced input: peripheral blood. The receptors here all came from a man aged 40-49 years with acute or convalescent COVID-19.

CDR3 DNA sequence: TGTGCCAGCTCAGGAGGGAACACCGGGGAGCTGTTTTTT. It is translated as CASSGGNTGELFF. The gene calls are TRBV18 and TRBJ2-2; D may be TRBD2 (5 bases). The V end lost 5 bases, the J end lost 1 base, and 5 bases lay between the germline ends. Germline CDR1 and CDR2: KGHSH and LQKENI. This CDR3 comprises 13 residues.

J is TRBJ1-2 and V is TRBV27, with unresolved D. CDR1 is MNHEY and CDR2 is SMNVEV in the germline V gene (reference sequence). The CDR3 has 13 residues. Trimming left V 3 bases short and J 6 bases short, with 11 bases between. The CDR3 DNA sequence: TGTGCCAGCAGTTTCGGACTGTACAATGGCTACACCTTC. This codes for CASSFGLYNGYTF.

The chain combines TRBV19 with TRBJ1-5, with D maybe TRBD1 (5 bases). This CDR3 spans 15 amino acids. Trimming pared 2 bases from V and 4 bases from J, leaving 12 bases between. From germline, CDR1 is LNHDA and CDR2 SQIVND (reference sequence). This CDR3 reads CASSIQAGLNQPQHF. CDR3 bases: TGTGCCAGTAGTATACAGGCAGGGCTAAATCAGCCCCAGCATTTT.

V is TRBV9 and J is TRBJ2-1; 7 nucleotides line up with TRBD1. Germline lookup yields CDR1 SGDLS and CDR2 YYNGEE. Trimming took 0 bases from V and 3 from J; bases not matched to a gene: 6. The CDR3 totals 16 residues. The CDR3 nucleotides read TGTGCCAGCAGCGTAGACGGGACAGCCTACTACAATGAGCAGTTCTTC. Amino acid sequence: CASSVDGTAYYNEQFF.

The chain links TRBV7-2 to TRBJ1-6, with D perhaps TRBD1 (5 bases). Germline V CDR1 and CDR2: SGHTA, FQGNSA. CDR3 length: 17 amino acids. V lost 6 bases and J lost 0, with 15 bases in between. CDR3 protein: CASSFLGGSSYNSPLHF. CDR3 coding DNA: TGTGCCAGCAGTTTCCTGGGGGGGAGCTCCTATAATTCACCCCTCCACTTT.